A single sample gave rise to the 5 T cell receptor beta chains below, sequenced in a study of PD-1 blockade in classical Hodgkin lymphoma. Profiled with immunoSEQ multiplex PCR; TCRdb holds only in-frame clones, not every one. The sample records 80,000 to 100,000 clones, over 85% being singletons. Each and every patient relapsed after autologous stem cell transplantation, and patients got differing brentuximab vedotin exposure. The sequencing used peripheral blood mononuclear cells (PBMCs), collected at baseline. Receptor source: a human donor with classical Hodgkin lymphoma.

This sequence joins TRBV4-1 and TRBJ2-3, with TRBD2 matching 9 bases. Germline CDR1 is MGHRA and CDR2 is YSYEKL. This CDR3 has 14 residues. V shed 4 bases, J shed 6 bases, and the junction held 5 bases outside the gene matches. The CDR3 bases are TGCGCCAGCAGCCTGACTAGCGGTTCCGATACGCAGTATTTT. Protein sequence: CASSLTSGSDTQYF.

In its sample, this clone was seen once. This rearrangement joins TRBV28 to TRBJ1-1, with D possibly matching TRBD1 (5 bases). Germline CDR1 reads MDHEN; CDR2 reads SYDVKM. The V and J ends lost 2 bases and 11 bases respectively, with 12 bases between them. The CDR3 runs 12 residues. The CDR3 loop reads CASSLTGRGAFF. CDR3 sequence (DNA): TGTGCCAGCAGTTTAACCGGACGGGGGGCTTTCTTT.

The gene calls are TRBV27 and TRBJ1-4; D gene ambiguous. The CDR3 consists of 18 residues. Between the trimmed V and J ends, which lost 3 bases and 0 bases, there was a span of 17 bases. CDR1 and CDR2 from the germline V gene are MNHEY and SMNVEV (reference sequence). The CDR3 DNA sequence: TGTGCCAGCAGTTTTCCCAAAGCCTCTTTTGCAACTAATGAAAAACTGTTTTTT. This translates into CASSFPKASFATNEKLFF.

A word on this clone: This same CDR3 is encoded by further DNA sequences in the sample. The chain employs TRBV27 and TRBJ2-7, with 9 nucleotides matching TRBD1. The germline CDR1 and CDR2 sequences are MNHEY and SMNVEV (reference sequence). The ends lost 8 bases at V and 6 bases at J; junction bases unmatched: 14. This CDR3 region has 15 residues. CDR3 DNA: TGTGCCAGCTCCCGGCCCGGGACAGGGACGGGCGAGCAGTACTTC. The encoded protein is CASSRPGTGTGEQYF.

The rearrangement joins TRBV9 to TRBJ2-7, with no clear D. The germline V and J ends were trimmed by 0 bases and 7 bases, with 20 bases remaining between them. From germline, CDR1 is SGDLS and CDR2 YYNGEE. The length of the CDR3 is 16 residues. The CDR3 coding sequence is TGTGCCAGCAGCGTAGACCCCGGTCAGCCGCTCCTAGAGCAGTACTTC. Amino acid sequence: CASSVDPGQPLLEQYF.